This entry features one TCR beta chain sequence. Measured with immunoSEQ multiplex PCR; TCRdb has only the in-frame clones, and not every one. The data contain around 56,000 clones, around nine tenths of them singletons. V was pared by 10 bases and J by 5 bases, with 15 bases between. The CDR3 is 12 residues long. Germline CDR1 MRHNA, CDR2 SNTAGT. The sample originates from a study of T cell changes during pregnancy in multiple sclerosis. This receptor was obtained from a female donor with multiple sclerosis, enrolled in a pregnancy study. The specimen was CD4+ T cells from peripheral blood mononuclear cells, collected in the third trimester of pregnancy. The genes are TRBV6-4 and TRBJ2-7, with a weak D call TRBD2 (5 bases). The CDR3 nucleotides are TGTGCCACGGGGTGGGAGACTCACGAGCAGTACTTC. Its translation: CATGWETHEQYF.